A few counts support the clone carrying this T cell receptor (beta chain). The CDR3 totals 14 residues. Germline V gene sequence: CDR1 SEHNR, CDR2 FQNEAQ (reference sequence). Deletions cut 1 base from V and 7 bases from J, with 14 bases between. The data belong to a study of blood T cell repertoires in COVID-19. Libraries were prepared by immunoSEQ multiplex PCR; TCRdb keeps only in-frame clonotypes and omits some of them. Among approximately 60,000 clones listed, more than 65% were seen once. The TCR was taken from a woman at least 80 years old with active or convalescent COVID-19. Sequences were obtained from peripheral blood. The chain couples TRBV7-9 to TRBJ2-7; perhaps TRBD1 as D (6 bases). CDR3 sequence: CASSLVPGQGEQYF. DNA of the CDR3: TGTGCCAGCAGCTTAGTTCCGGGCCAGGGGGAGCAGTACTTC.